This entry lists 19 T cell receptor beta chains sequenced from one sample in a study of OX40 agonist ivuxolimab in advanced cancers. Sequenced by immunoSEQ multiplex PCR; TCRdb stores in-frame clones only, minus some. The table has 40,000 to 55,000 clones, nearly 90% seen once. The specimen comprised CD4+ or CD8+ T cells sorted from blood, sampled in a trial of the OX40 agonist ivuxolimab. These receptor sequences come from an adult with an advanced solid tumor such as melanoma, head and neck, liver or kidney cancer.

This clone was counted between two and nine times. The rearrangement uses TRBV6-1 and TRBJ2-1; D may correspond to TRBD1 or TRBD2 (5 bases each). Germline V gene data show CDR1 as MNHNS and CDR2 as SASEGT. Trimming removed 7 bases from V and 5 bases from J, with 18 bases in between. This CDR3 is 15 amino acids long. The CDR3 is CASMRRSGFDNEQFF. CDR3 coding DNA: TGTGCCAGCATGAGGAGGTCAGGGTTCGACAATGAGCAGTTCTTC.

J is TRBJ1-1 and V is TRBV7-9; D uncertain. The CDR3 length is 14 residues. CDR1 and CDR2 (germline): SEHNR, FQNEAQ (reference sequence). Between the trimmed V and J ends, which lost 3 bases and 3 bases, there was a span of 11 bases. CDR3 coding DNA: TGTGCCAGCAGCTTCAATCCGAGGGACACTGAAGCTTTCTTT. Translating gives CASSFNPRDTEAFF.

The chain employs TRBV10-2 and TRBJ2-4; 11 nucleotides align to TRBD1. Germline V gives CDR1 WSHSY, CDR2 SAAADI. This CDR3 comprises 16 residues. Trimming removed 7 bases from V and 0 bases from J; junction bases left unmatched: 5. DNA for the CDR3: TGCGCCAGCATGGACAGGGGGCGCCTAGCCAAAAACATTCAGTACTTC. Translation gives CASMDRGRLAKNIQYF.

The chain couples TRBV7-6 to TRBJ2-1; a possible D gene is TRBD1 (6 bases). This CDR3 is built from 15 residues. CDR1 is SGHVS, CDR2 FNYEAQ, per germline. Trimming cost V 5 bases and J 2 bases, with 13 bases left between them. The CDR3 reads CASSPGTNPYNEQFF. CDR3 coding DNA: TGTGCCAGCAGCCCCGGGACAAATCCCTACAATGAGCAGTTCTTC.

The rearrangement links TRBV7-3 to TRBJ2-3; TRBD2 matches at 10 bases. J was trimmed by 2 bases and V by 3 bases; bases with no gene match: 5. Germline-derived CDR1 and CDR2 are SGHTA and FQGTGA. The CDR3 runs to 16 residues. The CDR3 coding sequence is TGTGCCAGCAGCTTCGGAGCGGGAGGGTCCACAGATACGCAGTATTTT. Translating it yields CASSFGAGGSTDTQYF. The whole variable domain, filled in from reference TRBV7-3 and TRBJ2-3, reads GAGVSQTPSNKVTEKGKYVELRCDPISGHTALYWYRQSLGQGPEFLIYFQGTGAADDSGLPNDRFFAVRPEGSVSTLKIQRTERGDSAVYLCASSFGAGGSTDTQYFGPGTRLTVL.

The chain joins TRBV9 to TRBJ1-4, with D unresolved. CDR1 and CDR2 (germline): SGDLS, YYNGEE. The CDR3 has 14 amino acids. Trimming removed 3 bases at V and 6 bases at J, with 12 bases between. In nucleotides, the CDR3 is TGTGCCAGCAGCGCCCCGGAGCGAGATGAAAAACTGTTTTTT. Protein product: CASSAPERDEKLFF.

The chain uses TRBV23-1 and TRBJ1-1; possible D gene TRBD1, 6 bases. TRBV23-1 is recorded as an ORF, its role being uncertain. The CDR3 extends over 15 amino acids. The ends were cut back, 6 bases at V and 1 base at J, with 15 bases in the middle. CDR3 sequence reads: CASRDSRDTNTEAFF. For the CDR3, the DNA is TGCGCCAGCAGAGATTCAAGGGACACGAACACTGAAGCTTTCTTT.

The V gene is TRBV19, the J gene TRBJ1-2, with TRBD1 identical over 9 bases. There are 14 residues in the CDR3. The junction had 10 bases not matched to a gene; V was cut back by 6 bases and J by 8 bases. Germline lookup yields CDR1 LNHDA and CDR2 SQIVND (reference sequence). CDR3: CASRNPGQGLGYTF. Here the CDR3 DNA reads TGTGCCAGTAGGAACCCGGGACAGGGTCTAGGCTACACCTTC.

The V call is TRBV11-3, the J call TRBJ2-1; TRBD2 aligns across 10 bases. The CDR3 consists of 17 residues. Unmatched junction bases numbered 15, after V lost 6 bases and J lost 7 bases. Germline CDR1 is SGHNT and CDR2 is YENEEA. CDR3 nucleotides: TGTGCCAGCAGTAAAAGCGGGAGGGGCGGCGTCTCGAATGAGCAGTTCTTC. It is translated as CASSKSGRGGVSNEQFF.

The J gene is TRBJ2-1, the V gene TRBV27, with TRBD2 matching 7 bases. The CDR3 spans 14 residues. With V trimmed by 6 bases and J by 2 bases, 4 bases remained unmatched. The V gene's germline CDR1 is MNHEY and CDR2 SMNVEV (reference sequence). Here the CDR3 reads CASSPGTTYNEQFF. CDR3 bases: TGTGCCAGCAGCCCCGGGACTACCTACAATGAGCAGTTCTTC.

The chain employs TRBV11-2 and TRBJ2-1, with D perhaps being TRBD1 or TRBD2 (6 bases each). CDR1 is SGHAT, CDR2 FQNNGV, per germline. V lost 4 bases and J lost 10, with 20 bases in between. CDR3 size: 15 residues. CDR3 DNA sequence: TGTGCCAGCAGCTCTGCTTGGACAGAGGGAGGCGAGCAGTTCTTC. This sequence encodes CASSSAWTEGGEQFF.

This CDR3 is CASSAGLSTGELFF. CDR3 bases: TGTGCCAGCAGCGCGGGACTATCCACCGGGGAGCTGTTTTTT. V is TRBV9 and J is TRBJ2-2; 7 positions agree with TRBD2. The V and J ends lost 3 bases and 4 bases, in that order; junction bases with no gene match: 3. Germline V lookup: CDR1 SGDLS, CDR2 YYNGEE. This CDR3 spans 14 amino acids.

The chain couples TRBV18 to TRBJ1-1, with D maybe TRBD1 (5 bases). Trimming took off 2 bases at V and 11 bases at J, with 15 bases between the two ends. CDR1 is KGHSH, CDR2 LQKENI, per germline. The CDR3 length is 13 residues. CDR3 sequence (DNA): TGTGCCAGCTCACCAAACGGTCAGGGTATGGCTTTCTTT. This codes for CASSPNGQGMAFF.

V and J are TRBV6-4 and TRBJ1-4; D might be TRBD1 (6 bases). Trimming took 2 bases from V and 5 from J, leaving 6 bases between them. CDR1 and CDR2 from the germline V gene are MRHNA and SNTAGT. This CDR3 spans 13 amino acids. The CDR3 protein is CASSDTGNEKLFF. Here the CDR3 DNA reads TGTGCCAGCAGTGACACAGGGAATGAAAAACTGTTTTTT.

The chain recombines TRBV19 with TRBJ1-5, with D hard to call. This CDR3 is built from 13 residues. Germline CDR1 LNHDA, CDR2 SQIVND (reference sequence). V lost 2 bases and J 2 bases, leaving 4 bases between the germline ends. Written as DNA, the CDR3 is TGTGCCAGTAGTATAATGGGCAATCAGCCCCAGCATTTT. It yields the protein CASSIMGNQPQHF.

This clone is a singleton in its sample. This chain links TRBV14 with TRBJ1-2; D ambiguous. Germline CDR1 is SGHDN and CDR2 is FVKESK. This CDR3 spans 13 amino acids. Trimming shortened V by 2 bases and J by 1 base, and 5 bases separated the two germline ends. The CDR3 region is CASSQTRNYGYTF. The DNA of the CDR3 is TGTGCCAGCAGCCAAACCCGTAACTATGGCTACACCTTC. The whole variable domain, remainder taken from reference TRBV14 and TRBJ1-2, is EAGVTQFPSHSVIEKGQTVTLRCDPISGHDNLYWYRRVMGKEIKFLLHFVKESKQDESGMPNNRFLAERTGGTYSTLKVQPAELEDSGVYFCASSQTRNYGYTFGSGTRLTVV.

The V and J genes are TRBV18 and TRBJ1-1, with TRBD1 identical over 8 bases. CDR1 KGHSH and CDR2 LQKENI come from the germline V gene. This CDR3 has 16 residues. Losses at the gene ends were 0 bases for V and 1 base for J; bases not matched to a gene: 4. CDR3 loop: CASSPPGTGRNTEAFF. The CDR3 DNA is TGTGCCAGCTCACCACCCGGGACAGGAAGGAACACTGAAGCTTTCTTT.

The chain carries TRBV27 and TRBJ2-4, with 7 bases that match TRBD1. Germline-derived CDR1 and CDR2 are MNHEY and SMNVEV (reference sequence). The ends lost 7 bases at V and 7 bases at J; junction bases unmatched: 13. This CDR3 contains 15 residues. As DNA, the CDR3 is TGTGCCAGCAACGTCGCAGGCAGGGGGTTGAACATTCAGTACTTC. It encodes CASNVAGRGLNIQYF.

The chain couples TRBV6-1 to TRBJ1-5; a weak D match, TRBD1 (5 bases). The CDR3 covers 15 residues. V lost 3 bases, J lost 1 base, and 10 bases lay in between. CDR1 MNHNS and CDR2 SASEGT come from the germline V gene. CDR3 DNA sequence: TGTGCCAGCAGTGACTTAAGACAGAGCAATCAGCCCCAGCATTTT. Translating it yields CASSDLRQSNQPQHF.